The entry below gives a single TCR beta chain sequence along with its context. This record belongs to a study of shared clonotypes between healthy human individuals. Produced via immunoSEQ multiplex PCR; TCRdb's table is partial and in-frame only. The sample lists approximately 1.5 million clones, 95% to 99% occurring once. Germline V gene lookup returns CDR1 MNHNS and CDR2 SASEGT. The CDR3 loop spans 15 amino acids. V lost 6 bases, J lost 0 bases, and 15 bases lay in between. The specimen sequenced was naive CD4+ T cells sorted from blood. The subset denotes: CD45RA+ positively selected. The sequence derives from a man aged 25 to 45 in good health. This chain uses TRBV6-1 with TRBJ2-7, with a tentative D call TRBD2 (5 bases). CDR3 residues: CASRQSLASSYEQYF. CDR3 sequence (DNA): TGTGCCAGCAGACAGTCGCTAGCCTCCTCCTACGAGCAGTACTTC.